Listed below are T cell receptor beta chains from one sample, sequenced in a study of blood T cell repertoires in COVID-19. Measured with immunoSEQ multiplex PCR; TCRdb has only the in-frame clones, and not every one. The sample lists 95,000 to 120,000 clones, less than 75% seen once, with 1.8% in the top ten. Sequencing input: peripheral blood. The receptors were gathered from a woman between 35 and 50 years old with acute or convalescent COVID-19. The CDR3 runs from the conserved cysteine through the conserved F or W. A D gene is named only where the DNA matches it firmly. Size is omitted from some rows. Given values are once, few, many or a class for expanded clones.

>TRBV19|TRBJ2-1|few|.
CASSAHRENEQFF
TGTGCCAGTAGTGCCCACAGGGAGAATGAGCAGTTCTTC
>TRBV4-3|TRBJ1-5|.|.
CASSQDLGGQRPQHF
TGCGCCAGCAGCCAAGATCTGGGGGGGCAGAGGCCCCAGCATTTT
>TRBV28|TRBJ1-4|many|TRBD1
CASRPQDRGNEKLFF
TGTGCCAGCAGACCCCAGGACAGGGGGAATGAAAAACTGTTTTTT
>TRBV5-1|TRBJ2-3|.|TRBD2
CASSLALAGVTDTQYF
TGCGCCAGCAGCTTGGCCTTAGCGGGAGTCACAGATACGCAGTATTTT
>TRBV11-2|TRBJ1-3|.|.
CASSRIQGGNTIYF
TGTGCCAGCAGCCGCATTCAGGGGGGAAACACCATATATTTT
>TRBV15|TRBJ2-7|once|.
CATSRTLDSYEQYF
TGTGCCACCAGCAGAACATTGGACAGTTACGAGCAGTACTTC
>TRBV6-2/TRBV6-3|TRBJ2-1|.|TRBD2
CASSSRLAGGINEQFF
TGTGCCAGCAGTTCCCGACTAGCGGGGGGAATCAATGAGCAGTTCTTC
>TRBV6-5|TRBJ2-3|.|.
CASREGVFPDTQYF
TGTGCCAGCAGAGAGGGGGTCTTCCCAGATACGCAGTATTTT
>TRBV28|TRBJ1-5|.|TRBD1
CASSSFDRVSNQPQHF
TGTGCCAGCAGTTCCTTTGACAGGGTAAGCAATCAGCCCCAGCATTTT
>TRBV30|TRBJ1-5|.|.
CAWSIGALNQPQHF
TGTGCCTGGAGTATAGGGGCGCTCAATCAGCCCCAGCATTTT
>TRBV6-5|TRBJ2-6|.|.
CASSLEGRTNVLTF
TGTGCCAGCAGTTTGGAAGGGAGGACCAACGTCCTGACTTTC
>TRBV30|TRBJ2-7|.|.
CAWSEENSYEQYF
TGTGCCTGGAGTGAGGAGAACTCCTACGAGCAGTACTTC